These 25 T cell receptor beta chains originate from one sample sequenced in a study of blood T cells in healthy people across ages. The authors ran a second PCR of about 6 to 11 cycles using a sample-barcoded 5' primer and a J-beta primer mix. TCRdb ran MiXCR on the 5' RACE reads and lists one entry per CDR3 protein. The table has fewer than 2,000,000 distinct CDR3 sequences, 35% to 50% seen once; the top ten hold 23%. The specimen sequenced was blood. These receptors were collected from a human donor in good health.

CDR3 sequence: CASSHRTGTGELFF. The CDR3 DNA sequence: TGCGCCAGCAGCCATAGGACAGGAACCGGGGAGCTGTTTTTT. V is TRBV4-3 and J is TRBJ2-2; 7 bases match TRBD1. The CDR3 consists of 14 residues. V shed 3 bases, J shed 5 bases, and the junction held 3 bases outside the gene matches. Germline assignment: CDR1 LGHNA and CDR2 YSLEER.

This rearrangement joins TRBV20-1 to TRBJ1-1; 8 positions agree with TRBD1. Germline lookup yields CDR1 DFQATT and CDR2 SNEGSKA (reference sequence). The V and J ends lost 2 bases and 9 bases, in that order; junction bases with no gene match: 14. This CDR3 is built from 15 residues. This CDR3 is CSARTTTGARGQAFF. The CDR3 DNA sequence: TGCAGTGCTAGAACCACGACAGGGGCCAGGGGGCAAGCTTTCTTT.

The CDR3 spells CASSPPGALDTQYF. Written as DNA, the CDR3 is TGTGCCAGCAGTCCCCCTGGGGCGTTGGATACGCAGTATTTT. The gene calls are TRBV7-9 and TRBJ2-3; tentatively, D is TRBD1 (5 bases). V gave up 6 bases and J gave up 6 bases, with 16 bases separating them. CDR1 is SEHNR and CDR2 is FQNEAQ in the germline V gene (reference sequence). The CDR3 has 14 residues.

The chain employs TRBV28 and TRBJ2-7; no reliable D call. The CDR3 covers 11 residues. Germline lookup yields CDR1 MDHEN and CDR2 SYDVKM. The V end lost 6 bases, the J end lost 7 bases, and 10 bases lay between the germline ends. This CDR3 is CASSTPAEQYF. The CDR3, as DNA: TGTGCCAGCAGCACCCCGGCTGAGCAGTACTTC.

The chain recombines TRBV9 with TRBJ2-5; TRBD2 matches 7 bases. The V and J ends lost 0 bases and 1 base, in that order; junction bases with no gene match: 9. The CDR3 has 17 residues. In germline, CDR1 is SGDLS, CDR2 YYNGEE. The CDR3 DNA sequence: TGTGCCAGCAGCGTAGCTCCAGCGGGGACCCCCCAAGAGACCCAGTACTTC. Encoded protein: CASSVAPAGTPQETQYF.

This clonotype appeared a few times. The J gene is TRBJ2-3, the V gene TRBV24-1, with D perhaps assigned TRBD1 or TRBD2 (5 bases each). CDR3 length: 16 amino acids. V shed 4 bases and J shed 2 bases, with 15 bases lying between them. In germline, CDR1 is KGHDR, CDR2 SFDVKD. CDR3 nucleotide sequence: TGTGCCACCAGTGACTCGGGGCCCGACGCCACAGATACGCAGTATTTT. Translating gives CATSDSGPDATDTQYF.

This clonotype was counted only a few times. The rearrangement joins TRBV11-2 to TRBJ2-1; 10 bases map to TRBD2. Trimming at V came to 2 bases and at J to 6 bases, leaving 1 base not matched to a gene. The CDR3 is 14 amino acids. CDR1 is SGHAT and CDR2 is FQNNGV in the germline V gene. DNA of the CDR3: TGTGCCAGCAGCTTAACTAGCGGGATCAATGAGCAGTTCTTC. Translated, it gives CASSLTSGINEQFF.

In its sample, this clonotype was seen many times. V usage is TRBV27 and J usage is TRBJ2-1; 13 bases agree with TRBD2. The germline V gene has CDR1 MNHEY and CDR2 SMNVEV (reference sequence). The CDR3 has 15 residues. The V segment lost 5 bases and the J segment 10 bases; nucleotides outside the gene matches: 8. Here the CDR3 DNA reads TGTGCCAGCAGTCCCACTAGCGGGGGGGCGGGGGAGCAGTTCTTC. Protein: CASSPTSGGAGEQFF.

The chain uses TRBV6-6 and TRBJ1-2; 8 bases agree with TRBD1. V dropped 5 bases and J dropped 4; count of bases not matched to a gene: 6. The CDR3 extends over 14 amino acids. Per germline, CDR1 MNHNY and CDR2 SVGAGI (reference sequence). The DNA for the CDR3 is TGTGCCAGCAGTCGGGGACAGGCCATCTATGGCTACACCTTC. As protein: CASSRGQAIYGYTF.

This clonotype was found a few times. The chain recombines TRBV29-1 with TRBJ2-1, with 8 bases matching TRBD2. Germline CDR1 SQVTM, CDR2 ANQGSEA. The CDR3 loop spans 16 amino acids. With 2 bases clipped from V and 3 bases from J, the junction kept 9 bases outside the gene matches. The CDR3 sequence is CSVEMVGGAIYNEQFF. DNA for the CDR3: TGCAGCGTTGAAATGGTCGGGGGGGCAATCTACAATGAGCAGTTCTTC.

The rearrangement links TRBV4-2 to TRBJ2-1; tentative D call: TRBD1 (5 bases). The CDR3 sequence is 16 residues long. CDR1 and CDR2 (germline): LGHNA, YNFKEQ. The V end lost 4 bases, the J end lost 0 bases, and 13 bases lay between the germline ends. The CDR3 nucleotides are TGTGCCAGCAGCCGGCCCGGAAGGGGCTCCTACAATGAGCAGTTCTTC. This translates into CASSRPGRGSYNEQFF.

The chain recombines TRBV5-6 with TRBJ1-1; D possibly corresponds to TRBD1 (6 bases). This CDR3 is built from 13 residues. With 7 bases removed from V and 1 base from J, the gap between germline ends came to 11 bases. In germline, CDR1 is SGHDT, CDR2 YYEEEE. This chain's CDR3 is CASGTDRNTEAFF. The CDR3 nucleotides read TGTGCCAGCGGGACGGACAGGAACACTGAAGCTTTCTTT.

The V call is TRBV28, the J call TRBJ1-1, with TRBD1 as a possible D gene (5 bases). Germline CDR1 and CDR2: MDHEN and SYDVKM. V gave up 3 bases and J gave up 4 bases, with 9 bases separating them. The CDR3 totals 13 residues. This CDR3 is CASSFPGTTEAFF. The CDR3 DNA reads as TGTGCCAGCAGTTTCCCGGGGACCACTGAAGCTTTCTTT.

The chain is built from TRBV11-2 and TRBJ1-1, with D possibly being TRBD1 (5 bases). The germline gives CDR1 SGHAT, CDR2 FQNNGV. The CDR3 consists of 12 residues. The germline V and J ends were trimmed by 3 bases and 7 bases, with 9 bases remaining between them. The DNA for the CDR3 is TGTGCCAGCAGCTTTGAGGGGATTGAAGCTTTCTTT. It codes for CASSFEGIEAFF.

This rearrangement joins TRBV5-1 to TRBJ2-1, with 13 nucleotides matching TRBD2. The CDR3 runs 18 residues. Trimming at V came to 4 bases and at J to 2 bases, leaving 9 bases not matched to a gene. Per germline, CDR1 SGHRS and CDR2 YFSETQ. CDR3 coding DNA: TGCGCCAGCAGCCCAGGGACTAGCGGGGTCCCTCCCTACAATGAGCAGTTCTTC. Translation gives CASSPGTSGVPPYNEQFF. The full variable domain, completed using reference TRBV5-1 and TRBJ2-1, is KAGVTQTPRYLIKTRGQQVTLSCSPISGHRSVSWYQQTPGQGLQFLFEYFSETQRNKGNFPGRFSGRQFSNSRSEMNVSTLELGDSALYLCASSPGTSGVPPYNEQFFGPGTRLTVL.

This sequence joins TRBV20-1 and TRBJ1-2, with D unclear. The germline V and J ends were trimmed by 3 bases and 9 bases, with 11 bases remaining between them. This CDR3 region has 11 residues. In germline, CDR1 is DFQATT, CDR2 SNEGSKA (reference sequence). CDR3 region: CSASFMGRYTF. DNA of the CDR3: TGCAGTGCTAGTTTCATGGGCCGCTACACCTTC.

V gene TRBV29-1 combines with J gene TRBJ2-2; no definite D call. The CDR3 length is 14 residues. The germline V gene has CDR1 SQVTM and CDR2 ANQGSEA. The V end lost 4 bases, the J end lost 0 bases, and 9 bases lay between the germline ends. CDR3 region: CSVVARANTGELFF. CDR3 bases: TGCAGCGTTGTGGCTAGGGCGAACACCGGGGAGCTGTTTTTT.

The J gene is TRBJ1-5, the V gene TRBV6-2 or TRBV6-3; D gene uncertain. The CDR3 length is 14 residues. Per the germline V gene, CDR1 is MNHEY and CDR2 is SVGEGT. Trimming removed 6 bases at V and 0 bases at J, with 9 bases between. CDR3 nucleotides: TGTGCCAGCAGACAACTGGATAGCAATCAGCCCCAGCATTTT. Its translation: CASRQLDSNQPQHF.

The rearrangement joins TRBV19 to TRBJ1-2; D might be TRBD1 (6 bases). The CDR3 is made up of 15 amino acids. Between the trimmed V and J ends, which lost 5 bases and 4 bases, there was a span of 17 bases. CDR1 LNHDA and CDR2 SQIVND come from the germline V gene (reference sequence). The CDR3 nucleotides read TGTGCCAGTAGTCGCAGAATCCTGGACAGCTATGGCTACACCTTC. Its translation: CASSRRILDSYGYTF. The whole variable domain, remainder taken from reference TRBV19 and TRBJ1-2, is DGGITQSPKYLFRKEGQNVTLSCEQNLNHDAMYWYRQDPGQGLRLIYYSQIVNDFQKGDIAEGYSVSREKKESFPLTVTSAQKNPTAFYLCASSRRILDSYGYTFGSGTRLTVV.

CDR3 nucleotides: TGCGCCAGCAGCTTGTCGGGAGCCCAGAATCAGCCCCAGCATTTT. Protein product: CASSLSGAQNQPQHF. V usage is TRBV5-1 and J usage is TRBJ1-5, with D unresolved. Deletions cut 1 base from V and 4 bases from J, with 12 bases between. CDR3 length: 15 residues. The germline CDR1 and CDR2 sequences are SGHRS and YFSETQ.

Concerning this clonotype itself: Because the CDR3 is missing its conserved closing phenylalanine or tryptophan, this is likely a read error. This chain connects TRBV12-3 or TRBV12-4 to TRBJ1-1, with D unresolved. V was clipped by 3 bases and J by 10 bases, with 9 bases between them. The length of the CDR3 is 11 residues. Here the CDR3 DNA reads TGTGCCAGCAGTTTTAGGGAGAGAGCTTTCTCT. Protein: CASSFRERAFS.

In its sample, this clonotype was seen a few times. A much larger clone lies a single base off, so this may be a read error. This chain uses TRBV7-9 with TRBJ2-7; D is uncertain. Germline assignment: CDR1 SEHNR and CDR2 FQNEAQ (reference sequence). The CDR3 is 12 residues long. V was pared by 1 base and J by 5 bases, with 6 bases between. The CDR3 coding sequence is TGTGCCAGCAGCTTAGAGACCCACGAGCAGTACTTC. Amino acid sequence: CASSLETHEQYF.

This clonotype was seen only a few times. This rearrangement joins TRBV20-1 to TRBJ2-1, with D possibly TRBD2 on 7 matching bases. The ends were cut back, 5 bases at V and 4 bases at J, with 15 bases in the middle. The V gene's germline CDR1 is DFQATT and CDR2 SNEGSKA (reference sequence). This CDR3 is built from 14 residues. The CDR3 DNA reads TGCAGTGCTCTCGGGGGGCCCCTTTACAATGAGCAGTTCTTC. This gives the protein CSALGGPLYNEQFF.

This clonotype was seen a few times. The chain couples TRBV7-2 to TRBJ1-5; D possibly corresponds to TRBD1 (6 bases). V lost 0 bases, J lost 0 bases, and 18 bases lay in between. CDR3 length equals 19 residues. Germline V gene sequence: CDR1 SGHTA, CDR2 FQGNSA. CDR3 sequence reads: CASSLAGRGPFYSNQPQHF. CDR3 in DNA: TGTGCCAGCAGCTTAGCGGGCAGGGGACCCTTTTATAGCAATCAGCCCCAGCATTTT. Combining the CDR3 with reference TRBV7-2 and TRBJ1-5 gives the whole variable domain GAGVSQSPSNKVTEKGKDVELRCDPISGHTALYWYRQSLGQGLEFLIYFQGNSAPDKSGLPSDRFSAERTGGSVSTLTIQRTQQEDSAVYLCASSLAGRGPFYSNQPQHFGDGTRLSIL.

The rearrangement joins TRBV11-1 to TRBJ2-1, with D tentatively TRBD2 (7 bases). V gave up 4 bases and J gave up 10 bases, with 20 bases separating them. The germline CDR1 and CDR2 sequences are SGHAT and FQDESV (reference sequence). The CDR3 has 15 residues. The CDR3: CASSSRDGGRWEQFF. The CDR3 DNA sequence: TGTGCCAGCAGCTCACGGGACGGGGGGCGTTGGGAGCAGTTCTTC.